A single sample is the source of the 20 T cell receptor beta chains below, sequenced in a study of T cell repertoires in cytomegalovirus infection. Each CDR3 protein is one row after TCRdb ran MiXCR on the reads. This sample yields roughly 320,000 distinct CDR3 sequences, of which approximately 10% are seen a single time; 2% to 3% belongs to the top ten. Input material: PBMCs. These receptors were taken from a human donor in good health (CMV status not recorded). Some clones in this sample may be carry-over from other donors' samples.

V is TRBV4-1 and J is TRBJ2-5, with 9 positions matching TRBD1. V trimming: 4 bases; J trimming: 5 bases; junction bases outside the gene matches: 5. The CDR3 totals 14 residues. Germline V lookup: CDR1 MGHRA, CDR2 YSYEKL. DNA for the CDR3: TGCGCCAGCAGCCCGACAGGGGGTACGGAGACCCAGTACTTC. Translated: CASSPTGGTETQYF.

This clonotype appeared many times. The chain uses TRBV28 and TRBJ2-1, with TRBD1 matching 11 bases. J was trimmed by 8 bases and V by 2 bases; bases with no gene match: 5. Germline V gene sequence: CDR1 MDHEN, CDR2 SYDVKM. This CDR3 contains 15 residues. In DNA, the CDR3 is TGTGCCAGCAGTTTAACAGGACAGGGGGCTTATGAGCAGTTCTTC. It is translated as CASSLTGQGAYEQFF.

There are many counts of this clonotype. The chain recombines TRBV12-3 or TRBV12-4 with TRBJ1-5; D is uncertain. The CDR3 is made up of 12 amino acids. Trimming pared 7 bases from V and 7 bases from J, leaving 11 bases between. CDR3 DNA: TGTGCCAGCACCCTTCTGGGCCAGCCCCAGCATTTT. Amino acid sequence: CASTLLGQPQHF.

This clonotype has a count of ten or more. The chain joins TRBV7-3 to TRBJ2-3, with D tentatively TRBD1 (6 bases). Deletions cut 4 bases from V and 0 bases from J, with 11 bases between. Germline-derived CDR1 and CDR2 are SGHTA and FQGTGA. The CDR3 is made up of 15 amino acids. The CDR3 sequence is CASSYRAASTDTQYF. CDR3 coding DNA: TGTGCCAGCAGCTACAGGGCGGCTAGCACAGATACGCAGTATTTT.

This clonotype was observed many times. The genes are TRBV4-1 and TRBJ2-7; D might be TRBD1 (6 bases). The CDR3 runs 16 residues. Trimming left V 1 base short and J 6 bases short, with 19 bases between. Germline loops: CDR1 MGHRA, CDR2 YSYEKL. CDR3 residues: CASSQARGLTGTEQYV. The CDR3 DNA reads as TGCGCCAGCAGCCAAGCCCGCGGGCTCACAGGGACCGAGCAGTACGTC.

The V and J genes are TRBV5-1 and TRBJ2-3; D is uncertain. V was clipped by 4 bases and J by 2 bases, with 17 bases between them. The germline gives CDR1 SGHRS, CDR2 YFSETQ. CDR3 length: 16 amino acids. The CDR3 sequence: CASSHPGDQATDTQYF. The CDR3 nucleotides are TGCGCCAGCAGCCACCCCGGAGACCAAGCCACAGATACGCAGTATTTT. Drawing the rest from reference TRBV5-1 and TRBJ2-3, the complete variable domain is KAGVTQTPRYLIKTRGQQVTLSCSPISGHRSVSWYQQTPGQGLQFLFEYFSETQRNKGNFPGRFSGRQFSNSRSEMNVSTLELGDSALYLCASSHPGDQATDTQYFGPGTRLTVL.

This clonotype was observed at least ten times. This sequence joins TRBV28 and TRBJ1-1; tentatively, D is TRBD1 (6 bases). From germline, CDR1 is MDHEN and CDR2 SYDVKM. Deletions cut 2 bases from V and 0 bases from J, with 7 bases between. The CDR3 runs to 14 residues. CDR3 nucleotide sequence: TGTGCCAGCAGTTTAAGACAGGTGAACACTGAAGCTTTCTTT. Translation: CASSLRQVNTEAFF.

This clonotype was recorded at least ten times. This chain uses TRBV6-2 or TRBV6-3 with TRBJ2-2, with D possibly matching TRBD1 (5 bases). Germline V gene lookup returns CDR1 MNHEY and CDR2 SVGEGT. The CDR3 length is 14 residues. Trimming removed 2 bases from V and 4 bases from J, with 8 bases in between. This CDR3 is CASSYMGRTGELFF. The CDR3 DNA reads as TGTGCCAGCAGTTACATGGGGCGCACCGGGGAGCTGTTTTTT.

The chain couples TRBV14 to TRBJ1-1; D unclear. Germline CDR1 SGHDN, CDR2 FVKESK. CDR3 size: 16 residues. The V and J ends lost 6 bases and 1 base respectively, with 18 bases between them. This chain's CDR3 is CASSPRLLPSNTEAFF. The CDR3 bases are TGTGCCAGCAGTCCAAGATTGTTACCATCGAACACTGAAGCTTTCTTT.

Ten or more counts support this clonotype. This chain joins TRBV6-6 and TRBJ2-6, with TRBD2 as a possible D gene (6 bases). V gave up 0 bases and J gave up 0 bases, with 9 bases separating them. From germline, CDR1 is MNHNY and CDR2 SVGAGI (reference sequence). This CDR3 is built from 17 residues. DNA for the CDR3: TGTGCCAGCAGTTACTCCCCCGGGAGCTCTGGGGCCAACGTCCTGACTTTC. This codes for CASSYSPGSSGANVLTF.

This clonotype was counted many times. J is TRBJ2-5 and V is TRBV5-1; 9 bases match TRBD1. The ends lost 2 bases at V and 3 bases at J; junction bases unmatched: 8. This CDR3 spans 16 amino acids. Germline V CDR1 and CDR2: SGHRS, YFSETQ. DNA of the CDR3: TGCGCCAGCAGCTTTACCCCCGGGACAGGGAAAGAGACCCAGTACTTC. This encodes CASSFTPGTGKETQYF.

In its sample, this clonotype was seen many times. The chain recombines TRBV28 with TRBJ1-1; tentatively, D is TRBD1 (5 bases). Per the germline V gene, CDR1 is MDHEN and CDR2 is SYDVKM. CDR3 length: 14 residues. V was trimmed by 3 bases and J by 1 base, leaving 9 bases between them. CDR3 amino acids: CASSLSTANTEAFF. The CDR3 DNA follows: TGTGCCAGCAGTTTGTCGACAGCGAACACTGAAGCTTTCTTT.

About this clonotype: A junction boundary mismatches the germline segment, possibly from a read error. V usage is TRBV7-9 and J usage is TRBJ1-5; TRBD1 matches 10 bases. CDR1 is SEHNR, CDR2 FQNEAQ, per germline (reference sequence). This CDR3 has 15 amino acids. This CDR3 is CASSPGTGDTQLQHF. The CDR3 DNA sequence: TGTGCCAGCAGTCCCGGGACAGGGGATACTCAGCTCCAGCATTTT.

This chain uses TRBV5-1 with TRBJ1-2; the D gene is possibly TRBD1 (5 bases). The length of the CDR3 is 13 residues. Trimming shortened V by 2 bases and J by 8 bases, and 13 bases separated the two germline ends. CDR1 SGHRS and CDR2 YFSETQ come from the germline V gene. CDR3 sequence (DNA): TGCGCCAGCAGCTTAGGCAGGGTGGAAGGCTACACCTTC. Protein product: CASSLGRVEGYTF.

This clonotype was counted many times. The gene calls are TRBV7-6 and TRBJ1-4; tentative D call: TRBD1 (5 bases). This CDR3 has 17 residues. Germline CDR1 reads SGHVS; CDR2 reads FNYEAQ. The V gene lost 3 bases and the J gene lost 5 bases, with 19 bases spanning the gap. The CDR3 loop is CASSFEGWTSDNEKLFF. The CDR3 DNA reads TGTGCCAGCAGCTTTGAAGGGTGGACATCGGACAATGAAAAACTGTTTTTT.

This clonotype was observed at least ten times. The J gene is TRBJ2-6, the V gene TRBV5-5; tentatively, D is TRBD1 or TRBD2 (5 bases each). Trimming cost V 6 bases and J 0 bases, with 16 bases left between them. Germline loops: CDR1 SGHKS, CDR2 YYEKEE (reference sequence). The CDR3 is 17 amino acids. The CDR3 loop reads CASNYGAPSSGANVLTF. The CDR3 DNA reads as TGTGCCAGCAACTACGGGGCTCCGAGCTCTGGGGCCAACGTCCTGACTTTC.

This clonotype was counted at least ten times. This chain uses TRBV6-6 with TRBJ2-3; 8 bases are a match to TRBD1. Germline CDR1 is MNHNY and CDR2 is SVGAGI (reference sequence). The CDR3 is 16 residues long. Losses at the gene ends were 5 bases for V and 8 bases for J; bases not matched to a gene: 15. As DNA, the CDR3 is TGTGCCAGCAGTGCCCCGACAGGGGCTACGGGGGCTACGCAGTATTTT. It encodes CASSAPTGATGATQYF.

This clonotype was observed a few times. The chain recombines TRBV28 with TRBJ2-4, with a possible D match to TRBD2 (5 bases). Trimming left V 7 bases short and J 2 bases short, with 15 bases between. This CDR3 spans 15 amino acids. Germline V lookup: CDR1 MDHEN, CDR2 SYDVKM. CDR3 sequence (DNA): TGTGCCAGCATAGACGGGGTAGGGACCAAAAACATTCAGTACTTC. It yields the protein CASIDGVGTKNIQYF.

The chain has TRBV29-1 and TRBJ2-7; no definite D call. CDR1 and CDR2 (germline): SQVTM, ANQGSEA. V was cut by 0 bases and J by 2 bases, with 11 bases left in between. This CDR3 comprises 14 residues. In nucleotides, the CDR3 is TGCAGCGTTGAAGATCCAGACGGGCCCTACGAGCAGTACTTC. This gives the protein CSVEDPDGPYEQYF.

This clonotype was recorded many times. The V call is TRBV4-1, the J call TRBJ2-3, with 7 bases lining up with TRBD2. The V and J ends lost 4 bases and 4 bases, in that order; junction bases with no gene match: 5. CDR1 is MGHRA and CDR2 is YSYEKL in the germline V gene. This CDR3 comprises 14 residues. DNA of the CDR3: TGCGCCAGCAGCCTCCGGGGGGTAGCAGATACGCAGTATTTT. As protein: CASSLRGVADTQYF.